This T cell receptor beta chain was recovered during a study of shared clonotypes between healthy human individuals. Only in-frame clones appear in the TCRdb table, and some are missing; sequencing was by immunoSEQ multiplex PCR. The repertoire holds roughly 2 million clones, with around 95% as singletons. This CDR3 has 14 amino acids. The germline V gene has CDR1 LGHNA and CDR2 YSLEER. V was clipped by 4 bases and J by 4 bases, with 13 bases between them. The TCR originated in a man younger than 35 in good health. Sample: naive CD4+ T cells sorted from blood. Subset in this sample: CD45RA+ positively selected. This sequence joins TRBV4-3 and TRBJ2-5, with a possible D match to TRBD1 (5 bases). DNA of the CDR3: TGCGCCAGCAGCCCCCAGGGTCAGGGAGAGACCCAGTACTTC. Encoded protein: CASSPQGQGETQYF.